Below, one T cell receptor beta chain is given with its context. What it binds is not known. TCRdb's copy holds only in-frame clones and misses some; the assay was immunoSEQ multiplex PCR. The table lists under 130,000 clones, 70% to 90% of them singletons. V was pared by 6 bases and J by 5 bases, with 13 bases between. Germline CDR1 and CDR2: MDHEN and SYDVKM. The CDR3 consists of 13 residues. These data originate in a study of T cell responses to AZD1222 COVID-19 vaccine. Study outcomes and limitations: Targeting of unmutated variant regions was reportedly seen in nearly half of spike-specific TCRs. Clonal diversity may have been underestimated, and the donors were mostly white British, with more females than males. CD4 TCRs associated with vaccination spanned spike, dominating at 160-218 and 743-854. Increased Spike-specific TCR breadth and depth were observed after two AZD1222 doses.

This specimen consisted of peripheral blood, obtained 28 days after the second AZD1222 dose. The gene calls are TRBV28 and TRBJ1-1; D may be TRBD1 (5 bases). This clonotype originated in an adult who received the AZD1222 COVID-19 vaccine. This CDR3 reads CASRAGAPTEAFF. CDR3 sequence (DNA): TGTGCCAGCAGGGCCGGGGCGCCTACTGAAGCTTTCTTT.